The 23 T cell receptor beta chains listed next were all sequenced from one sample in a study of cytomegalovirus exposure and HLA in healthy donors (dated by TCRdb to the late 2010s). Library prep was done by the immunoSEQ multiplex PCR assay. For the multiplex PCR, a mixture combining 60 forward primers for TCR Vbeta segments and 13 reverse primers for TCR Jbeta segments was used. Sourced from immuneACCESS, this table was stored by TCRdb with only in-frame sequences that have V and J called. A share of the clones is absent; for the studies checked, an unresolved V gene accounts for under half, and the remainder has no known explanation. A total of around 91,000 clones appear in this sample, around nine tenths of them only once. The ten largest make up 9% to 9.5% of the sample. Sequenced sample: PBMCs. These receptors were collected from a man between 25 and 39 years old in good health and CMV-seropositive.

The rearrangement links TRBV5-1 to TRBJ2-1; D is possibly TRBD1 (6 bases). The CDR3 length is 14 residues. With 2 bases removed from V and 2 bases from J, the gap between germline ends came to 8 bases. The germline CDR1 and CDR2 sequences are SGHRS and YFSETQ. The CDR3 is CASSFGTTYNEQFF. The CDR3 coding sequence is TGCGCCAGCAGCTTTGGGACAACCTACAATGAGCAGTTCTTC.

V and J are TRBV7-2 and TRBJ2-5; 12 bases map to TRBD2. This CDR3 is built from 15 residues. Trimming removed 0 bases from V and 4 bases from J; junction bases left unmatched: 0. CDR1 is SGHTA and CDR2 is FQGNSA in the germline V gene. The CDR3 region has the DNA TGTGCCAGCAGCTTAGCGACTAGCGGGAGAGAGACCCAGTACTTC. Translated: CASSLATSGRETQYF.

The gene calls are TRBV9 and TRBJ2-5; TRBD1 aligns across 12 bases. The CDR3 extends over 15 amino acids. Per the germline V gene, CDR1 is SGDLS and CDR2 is YYNGEE. The V gene end was trimmed by 4 bases and the J gene end by 5 bases; junction bases not matched to a gene: 6. The DNA of the CDR3 is TGTGCCAGCAGCCCCGGGACAGGGGGCTTGGAGACCCAGTACTTC. Protein product: CASSPGTGGLETQYF. The complete variable domain, with remaining parts taken from reference TRBV9 and TRBJ2-5, reads DSGVTQTPKHLITATGQRVTLRCSPRSGDLSVYWYQQSLDQGLQFLIQYYNGEERAKGNILERFSAQQFPDLHSELNLSSLELGDSALYFCASSPGTGGLETQYFGPGTRLLVL.

V gene TRBV6-1 combines with J gene TRBJ2-3, with 10 nucleotides matching TRBD2. V shed 3 bases and J 4 bases; nucleotides not matched to a gene: 4. The CDR3 runs 15 residues. CDR1 is MNHNS and CDR2 is SASEGT in the germline V gene. The CDR3 DNA reads as TGTGCCAGCAGTGACTTAGCGGGAGGCCCAGATACGCAGTATTTT. It codes for CASSDLAGGPDTQYF.

The V call is TRBV7-9, the J call TRBJ2-2; unclear D gene. Germline V gives CDR1 SEHNR, CDR2 FQNEAQ (reference sequence). V lost 1 base to trimming and J lost 7 bases, with 13 bases between them. This CDR3 has 15 residues. The CDR3 region is CASSLDPAISGELFF. The CDR3, as DNA: TGTGCCAGCAGCTTAGACCCAGCGATAAGCGGGGAGCTGTTTTTT.

This sequence joins TRBV10-3 and TRBJ2-2; possibly TRBD1 for D (6 bases). The CDR3 has 15 residues. Germline V gene sequence: CDR1 ENHRY, CDR2 SYGVKD. V was shortened by 2 bases and J by 5 bases, with 12 bases between the two germline ends. The CDR3 is CAISEPQGWTGELFF. CDR3 bases: TGTGCCATCAGTGAGCCACAGGGTTGGACCGGGGAGCTGTTTTTT.

The chain recombines TRBV28 with TRBJ2-3; the D gene is possibly TRBD2 (5 bases). CDR3 length: 13 amino acids. V lost 6 bases and J 5 bases, leaving 12 bases between the germline ends. Per germline, CDR1 MDHEN and CDR2 SYDVKM. The CDR3 bases are TGTGCCAGCAGGACTCCCGGGGTAGATACGCAGTATTTT. As protein: CASRTPGVDTQYF.

This clone was picked up a small number of times. A junction end diverges from the germline sequence, so it may reflect a read error. The genes are TRBV10-3 and TRBJ1-1; 7 bases agree with TRBD1. CDR3 length: 12 amino acids. Germline V gives CDR1 ENHRY, CDR2 SYGVKD. CDR3 loop: CAITRDGTEIKF. CDR3 DNA: TGTGCCATCACCAGGGACGGGACAGAAATTAAGTTT.

The rearrangement joins TRBV6-5 to TRBJ1-3, with no clear D. The germline V gene encodes CDR1 MNHEY and CDR2 SVGAGI. Trimming shortened V by 0 bases and J by 0 bases, and 9 bases separated the two germline ends. This CDR3 has 16 amino acids. In DNA, the CDR3 is TGTGCCAGCAGTTACTCGACACCAGTCTCTGGAAACACCATATATTTT. Its protein product is CASSYSTPVSGNTIYF.

The V and J genes are TRBV7-9 and TRBJ1-4; 7 nucleotides line up with TRBD1. In germline, CDR1 is SEHNR, CDR2 FQNEAQ (reference sequence). CDR3 length: 15 residues. Germline trimming cut 5 bases from V and 3 bases from J; bases unmatched to any gene: 6. In DNA, the CDR3 is TGTGCCAGCAGCACAGGACAGGCCGCTAATGAAAAACTGTTTTTT. Translated, it gives CASSTGQAANEKLFF.

This clone was counted a single time. The chain combines TRBV5-6 with TRBJ2-1; D unclear. CDR1 and CDR2 (germline): SGHDT, YYEEEE. Trimming removed 4 bases from V and 14 bases from J, with 13 bases in between. This CDR3 contains 11 residues. For the CDR3, the DNA is TGTGCCAGCAGCCTTGGGCCCGTAAAGTTCTTC. Amino acid sequence: CASSLGPVKFF.

This clone showed up just a few times. CDR3: CASSEQGYGNQPQHF. CDR3 sequence (DNA): TGTGCCAGCAGTGAACAGGGTTACGGCAATCAGCCCCAGCATTTT. The chain employs TRBV2 and TRBJ1-5; weak D call: TRBD1 (5 bases). CDR3 length: 15 amino acids. From germline, CDR1 is SNHLY and CDR2 FYNNEI. The germline V and J ends were trimmed by 2 bases and 2 bases, with 10 bases remaining between them.

The chain has TRBV5-1 and TRBJ2-1; 7 nucleotides line up with TRBD2. Germline V CDR1 and CDR2: SGHRS, YFSETQ. The CDR3 contains 13 residues. Trimming took 2 bases from V and 9 from J; bases not matched to a gene: 5. CDR3: CASSFPGEGEQFF. CDR3 in DNA: TGCGCCAGCAGCTTCCCTGGGGAGGGTGAGCAGTTCTTC.

J is TRBJ2-7 and V is TRBV14; 7 bases align to TRBD2. V trimming: 4 bases; J trimming: 2 bases; junction bases outside the gene matches: 8. CDR3 length equals 15 residues. Germline loops: CDR1 SGHDN, CDR2 FVKESK. The CDR3 nucleotides are TGTGCCAGCAGCCCCCCCGAGCGGGGAGCCTACGAGCAGTACTTC. This translates into CASSPPERGAYEQYF.

The chain is built from TRBV2 and TRBJ2-1, with 8 bases that match TRBD2. The V and J ends lost 8 bases and 3 bases, in that order; junction bases with no gene match: 6. The CDR3 consists of 14 residues. Germline V gene sequence: CDR1 SNHLY, CDR2 FYNNEI. In DNA form, the CDR3 reads TGTGCCAGCCTAGCGGGCCACGTCTACAATGAGCAGTTCTTC. Its translation: CASLAGHVYNEQFF.

This clone appeared a single time. Other DNA sequences in the same sample also yield this CDR3. The chain combines TRBV1 with TRBJ2-3; the table's D call TRBD2 went unverified against the DNA. TRBV1 is described as a pseudogene. CDR3 length equals 21 residues. CDR3 sequence (DNA): TGCACCAGCAGCCAGTTAAAAAGGACGTTAGCGGGGGGGCCTGGCACAGATACGCAGTATTTT. It is translated as CTSSQLKRTLAGGPGTDTQYF.

The chain employs TRBV28 and TRBJ1-5; a weak D match, TRBD1 (5 bases). The V gene lost 4 bases and the J gene lost 2 bases, with 12 bases spanning the gap. CDR1 is MDHEN and CDR2 is SYDVKM in the germline V gene. CDR3 size: 15 residues. The CDR3 DNA follows: TGTGCCAGCAGTTATTGGGTAGGGGGCAATCAGCCCCAGCATTTT. Protein product: CASSYWVGGNQPQHF. The entire variable domain, with the rest obtained from reference TRBV28 and TRBJ1-5, is as follows: DVKVTQSSRYLVKRTGEKVFLECVQDMDHENMFWYRQDPGLGLRLIYFSYDVKMKEKGDIPEGYSVSREKKERFSLILESASTNQTSMYLCASSYWVGGNQPQHFGDGTRLSIL.

The rearrangement joins TRBV5-1 to TRBJ2-1, with 9 bases lining up with TRBD2. The CDR3 sequence is 14 residues long. V lost 4 bases, J lost 4 bases, and 3 bases stayed unmatched. Germline V gene data show CDR1 as SGHRS and CDR2 as YFSETQ. Here the CDR3 DNA reads TGCGCCAGCAGCCCGACTAGCGGATACAATGAGCAGTTCTTC. Translation gives CASSPTSGYNEQFF.

The V and J genes are TRBV12-5 and TRBJ1-3; no reliable D call. This CDR3 is built from 18 residues. Germline V gene data show CDR1 as LGHNT and CDR2 as FRNRAP. V dropped 0 bases and J dropped 0 bases, with 15 bases sitting between them. CDR3 nucleotides: TGTGCTAGTGGTTTGGTGGGCAGGCCCCATAGCTCTGGAAACACCATATATTTT. Translation gives CASGLVGRPHSSGNTIYF.

The CDR3 spells CASNRGPWDEQFF. The CDR3 DNA reads as TGTGCCAGTAACAGGGGGCCTTGGGATGAGCAGTTCTTC. This chain links TRBV28 with TRBJ2-1, with 9 positions matching TRBD1. This CDR3 has 13 residues. Per germline, CDR1 MDHEN and CDR2 SYDVKM. With V trimmed by 9 bases and J by 8 bases, 8 bases remained unmatched.

The rearrangement links TRBV30 to TRBJ1-1, with a possible D match to TRBD1 (5 bases). The CDR3 is made up of 16 amino acids. Trimming removed 0 bases from V and 0 bases from J, with 14 bases in between. The germline V gene has CDR1 GTSNPN and CDR2 SVGIG (reference sequence). CDR3 bases: TGTGCCTGGAGTGTAAAGGGGCAGCTCATGAACACTGAAGCTTTCTTT. Protein product: CAWSVKGQLMNTEAFF.

This clone was detected only a few times. The chain combines TRBV11-3 with TRBJ2-1, with D perhaps TRBD2 (8 bases). V dropped 4 bases and J dropped 5 bases, with 21 bases sitting between them. The CDR3 length is 17 residues. Germline V gives CDR1 SGHNT, CDR2 YENEEA. CDR3 coding DNA: TGTGCCAGCAGCTCCCCCCCGGGGACAGCGGGGGACAATGAGCAGTTCTTC. Translation gives CASSSPPGTAGDNEQFF.

The rearrangement uses TRBV28 and TRBJ2-5, with 7 nucleotides matching TRBD1. CDR1 is MDHEN, CDR2 SYDVKM, per germline. After removal of 5 bases from V and 4 bases from J, the junction contained 13 bases not matched to a gene. The CDR3 extends over 16 amino acids. CDR3 sequence (DNA): TGTGCCAGCAGTGCCCCCTCAGGGGGATTCGGAGAGACCCAGTACTTC. It specifies CASSAPSGGFGETQYF.